The T cell receptor (beta chain) under discussion was sequenced for a study of T cells in Graves' hyperthyroidism and ophthalmopathy. Whole-study context: The blood sample was taken at first diagnosis, before treatment began.

This clonotype has ten or more counts. Looked up from germline, CDR1 is GTSNPN and CDR2 is SVGIG (reference sequence). V lost 7 bases, J lost 5 bases, and 18 bases lay in between. The CDR3 sequence is 14 residues long. Graves' hyperthyroidism without ophthalmopathy progression within 18 months was termed stable. The hyperthyroidism was newly diagnosed and had lasted under 2 months; the patients were aged 18 to 65. RNA transcripts yielded amplified TCR beta CDR3 regions. The HTBI primer set drove a first-round RT-PCR of the TCR CDR3. TCRdb reprocessed the multiplex PCR reads with MiXCR, giving one entry per CDR3 protein. The table has about 420,000 distinct CDR3 sequences, roughly an eighth seen once; the top ten hold more than 4.5%.

The sequence was collected from a woman aged 18-29 years with Graves' hyperthyroidism. The chain carries TRBV30 and TRBJ2-1, with unresolved D. Sample: blood. The CDR3 loop is CASSVTVRDNEQFF. The CDR3 DNA follows: TGTGCCTCCTCTGTGACCGTTCGAGACAATGAGCAGTTCTTC.